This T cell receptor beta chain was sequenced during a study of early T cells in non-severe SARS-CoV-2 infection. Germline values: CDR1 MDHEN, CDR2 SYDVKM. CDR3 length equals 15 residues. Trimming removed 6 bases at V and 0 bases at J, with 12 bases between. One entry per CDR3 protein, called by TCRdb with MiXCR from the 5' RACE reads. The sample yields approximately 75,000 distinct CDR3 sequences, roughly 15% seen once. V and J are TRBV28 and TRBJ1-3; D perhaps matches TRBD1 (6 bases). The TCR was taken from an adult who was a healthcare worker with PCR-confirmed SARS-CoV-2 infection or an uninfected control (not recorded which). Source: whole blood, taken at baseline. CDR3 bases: TGTGCCAGCAGGATTCTGGACAGCTCTGGAAACACCATATATTTT. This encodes CASRILDSSGNTIYF.